What follows are 2 T cell receptor beta chains derived from one specimen sequenced in a study of early T cells in non-severe SARS-CoV-2 infection. TCRdb reprocessed the 5' RACE reads via MiXCR and lists one record per CDR3 protein. The profile shows about 25,000 distinct CDR3 sequences, more than 4% of them singletons. Sequencing was carried out using whole blood. The receptor set was obtained from an adult who was a healthcare worker with PCR-confirmed SARS-CoV-2 infection or an uninfected control (not recorded which).

This clonotype has ten or more counts. V usage is TRBV5-4 and J usage is TRBJ2-3; tentatively, D is TRBD2 (5 bases). The CDR3 loop spans 15 amino acids. V lost 2 bases to trimming and J lost 1 base, with 11 bases between them. Germline CDR1 SGHNT, CDR2 YYREEE (reference sequence). CDR3 region: CASSFRGSGTDTQYF. The CDR3 DNA reads TGTGCCAGCAGCTTCAGAGGGAGTGGCACAGATACGCAGTATTTT.

The genes are TRBV6-5 and TRBJ1-1; D perhaps matches TRBD1 (6 bases). Looked up from germline, CDR1 is MNHEY and CDR2 is SVGAGI. The germline V and J ends were trimmed by 3 bases and 6 bases, with 8 bases remaining between them. The CDR3 is made up of 12 amino acids. The CDR3 DNA reads TGTGCCAGCAGTTATGGGGGCGCTGAAGCTTTCTTT. Translation: CASSYGGAEAFF.